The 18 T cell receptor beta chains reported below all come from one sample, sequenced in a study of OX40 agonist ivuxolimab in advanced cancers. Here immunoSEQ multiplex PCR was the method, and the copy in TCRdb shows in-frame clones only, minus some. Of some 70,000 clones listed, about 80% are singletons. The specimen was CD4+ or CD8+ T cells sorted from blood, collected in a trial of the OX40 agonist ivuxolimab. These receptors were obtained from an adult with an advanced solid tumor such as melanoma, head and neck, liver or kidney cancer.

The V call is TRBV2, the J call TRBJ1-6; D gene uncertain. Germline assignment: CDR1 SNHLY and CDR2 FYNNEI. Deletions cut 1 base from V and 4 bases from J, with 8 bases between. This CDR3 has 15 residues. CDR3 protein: CASSEGGPYNSPLHF. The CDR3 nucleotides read TGTGCCAGCAGTGAAGGAGGGCCGTATAATTCACCCCTCCACTTT.

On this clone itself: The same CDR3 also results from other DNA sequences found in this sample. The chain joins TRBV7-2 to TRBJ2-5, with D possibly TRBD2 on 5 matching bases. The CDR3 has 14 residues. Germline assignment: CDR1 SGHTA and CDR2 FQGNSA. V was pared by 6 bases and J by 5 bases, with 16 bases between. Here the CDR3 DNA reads TGTGCCAGCAGTCGGGAACTCCTCATGGAGACCCAGTACTTC. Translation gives CASSRELLMETQYF.

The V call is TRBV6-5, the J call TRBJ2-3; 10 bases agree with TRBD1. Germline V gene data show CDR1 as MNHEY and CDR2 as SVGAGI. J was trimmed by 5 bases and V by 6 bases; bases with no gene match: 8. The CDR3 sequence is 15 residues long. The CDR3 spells CASRIDRGQGDTQYF. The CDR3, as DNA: TGTGCCAGCAGGATCGACAGGGGGCAGGGAGATACGCAGTATTTT.

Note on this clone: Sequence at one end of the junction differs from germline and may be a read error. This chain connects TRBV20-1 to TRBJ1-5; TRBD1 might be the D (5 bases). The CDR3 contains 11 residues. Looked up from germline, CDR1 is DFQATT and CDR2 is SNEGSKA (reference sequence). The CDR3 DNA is TGCAGTGCTTCGGGGCGAGGGACCTTGTATTTT. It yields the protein CSASGRGTLYF.

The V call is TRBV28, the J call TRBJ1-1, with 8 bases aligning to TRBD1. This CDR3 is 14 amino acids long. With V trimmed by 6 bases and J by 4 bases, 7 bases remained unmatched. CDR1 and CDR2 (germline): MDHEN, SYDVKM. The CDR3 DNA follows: TGTGCCAGCAGGGGGACAGGTCCGAGCACTGAAGCTTTCTTT. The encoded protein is CASRGTGPSTEAFF. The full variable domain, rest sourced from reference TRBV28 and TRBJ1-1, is DVKVTQSSRYLVKRTGEKVFLECVQDMDHENMFWYRQDPGLGLRLIYFSYDVKMKEKGDIPEGYSVSREKKERFSLILESASTNQTSMYLCASRGTGPSTEAFFGQGTRLTVV.

In nucleotides, the CDR3 is TGTGCCAGCAGTTTATATAATCAGGGGACAGGGGAGATGGGCACTGAAGCTTTCTTT. It translates to CASSLYNQGTGEMGTEAFF. The chain links TRBV28 to TRBJ1-1; 10 positions match TRBD1. There are 19 residues in the CDR3. In germline, CDR1 is MDHEN, CDR2 SYDVKM. V gave up 1 base and J gave up 4 bases; unmatched junction bases: 15.

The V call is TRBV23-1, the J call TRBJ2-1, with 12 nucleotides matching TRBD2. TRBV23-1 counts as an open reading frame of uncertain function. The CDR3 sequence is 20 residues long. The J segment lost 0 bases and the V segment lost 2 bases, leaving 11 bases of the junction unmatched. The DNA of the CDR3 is TGCGCCAGCAGTCAACCCTTCACTAGCGGGGGGCCCTCCTCCTACAATGAGCAGTTCTTC. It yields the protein CASSQPFTSGGPSSYNEQFF.

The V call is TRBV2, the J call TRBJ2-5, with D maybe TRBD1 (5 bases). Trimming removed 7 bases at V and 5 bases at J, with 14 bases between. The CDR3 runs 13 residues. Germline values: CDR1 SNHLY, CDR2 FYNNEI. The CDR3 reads CASKGARKETQYF. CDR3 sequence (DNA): TGTGCCAGCAAAGGGGCTCGTAAGGAGACCCAGTACTTC.

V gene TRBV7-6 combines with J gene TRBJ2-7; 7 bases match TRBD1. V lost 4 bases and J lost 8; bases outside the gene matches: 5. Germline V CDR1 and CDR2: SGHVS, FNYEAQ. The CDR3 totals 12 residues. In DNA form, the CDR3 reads TGTGCCAGCAGCTCGTCAGGGGGAAAGCAGTACTTC. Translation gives CASSSSGGKQYF. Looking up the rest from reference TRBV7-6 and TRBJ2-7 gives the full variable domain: GAGVSQSPRYKVTKRGQDVALRCDPISGHVSLYWYRQALGQGPEFLTYFNYEAQQDKSGLPNDRFSAERPEGSISTLTIQRTEQRDSAMYRCASSSSGGKQYFGPGTRLTVT.

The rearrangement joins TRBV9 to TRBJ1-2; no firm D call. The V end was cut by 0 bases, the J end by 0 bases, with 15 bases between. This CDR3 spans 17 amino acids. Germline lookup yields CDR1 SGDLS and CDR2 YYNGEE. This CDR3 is CASSVGGGASANYGYTF. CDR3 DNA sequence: TGTGCCAGCAGCGTAGGGGGTGGTGCCAGCGCTAACTATGGCTACACCTTC.

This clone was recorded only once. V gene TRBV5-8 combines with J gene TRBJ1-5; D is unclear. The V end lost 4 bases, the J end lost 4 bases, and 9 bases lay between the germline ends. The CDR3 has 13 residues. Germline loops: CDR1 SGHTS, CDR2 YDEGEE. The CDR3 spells CASSRGGNQPQHF. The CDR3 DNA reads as TGTGCCAGCAGCCGGGGAGGGAATCAGCCCCAGCATTTT. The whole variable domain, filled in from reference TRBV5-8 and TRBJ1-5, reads EAGVTQSPTHLIKTRGQQATLRCSPISGHTSVYWYQQALGLGLQFLLWYDEGEERNRGNFPPRFSGRQFPNYSSELNVNALELEDSALYLCASSRGGNQPQHFGDGTRLSIL.

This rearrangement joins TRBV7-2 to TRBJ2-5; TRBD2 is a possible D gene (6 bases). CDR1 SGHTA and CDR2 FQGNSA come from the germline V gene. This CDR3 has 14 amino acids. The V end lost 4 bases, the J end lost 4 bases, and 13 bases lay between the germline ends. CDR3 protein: CASSSRTSRETQYF. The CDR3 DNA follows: TGTGCCAGCAGCTCCCGAACTAGCAGAGAGACCCAGTACTTC.

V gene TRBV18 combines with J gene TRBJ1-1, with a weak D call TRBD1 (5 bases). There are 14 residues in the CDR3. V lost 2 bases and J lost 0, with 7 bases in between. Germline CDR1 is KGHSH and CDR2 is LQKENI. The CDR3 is CASSPGDLNTEAFF. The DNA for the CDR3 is TGTGCCAGCTCACCAGGGGACTTGAACACTGAAGCTTTCTTT. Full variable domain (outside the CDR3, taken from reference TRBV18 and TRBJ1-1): NAGVMQNPRHLVRRRGQEARLRCSPMKGHSHVYWYRQLPEEGLKFMVYLQKENIIDESGMPKERFSAEFPKEGPSILRIQQVVRGDSAAYFCASSPGDLNTEAFFGQGTRLTVV.

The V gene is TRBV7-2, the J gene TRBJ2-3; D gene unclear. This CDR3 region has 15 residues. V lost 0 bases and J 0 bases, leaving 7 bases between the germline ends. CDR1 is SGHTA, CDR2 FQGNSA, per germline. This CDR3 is CASSLAASSTDTQYF. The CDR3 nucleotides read TGTGCCAGCAGCTTAGCGGCCAGTAGCACAGATACGCAGTATTTT.

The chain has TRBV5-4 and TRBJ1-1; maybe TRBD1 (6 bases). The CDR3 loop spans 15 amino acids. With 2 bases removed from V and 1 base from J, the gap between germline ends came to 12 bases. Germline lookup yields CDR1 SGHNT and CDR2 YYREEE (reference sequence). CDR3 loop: CASSFWGAQNTEAFF. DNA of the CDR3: TGTGCCAGCAGCTTTTGGGGGGCACAGAACACTGAAGCTTTCTTT.

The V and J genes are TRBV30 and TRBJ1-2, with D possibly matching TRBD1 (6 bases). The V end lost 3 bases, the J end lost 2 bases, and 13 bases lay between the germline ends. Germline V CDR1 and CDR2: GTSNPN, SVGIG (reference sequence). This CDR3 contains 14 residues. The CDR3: CAWRIQGTNYGYTF. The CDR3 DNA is TGTGCCTGGAGGATACAGGGCACAAACTATGGCTACACCTTC.

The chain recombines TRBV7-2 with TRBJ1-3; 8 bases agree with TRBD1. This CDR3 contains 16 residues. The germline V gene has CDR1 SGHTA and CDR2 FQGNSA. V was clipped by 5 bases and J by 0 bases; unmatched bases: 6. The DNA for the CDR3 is TGTGCCAGCAGCGGGGCAGGGGGCGCCTCTGGAAACACCATATATTTT. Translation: CASSGAGGASGNTIYF. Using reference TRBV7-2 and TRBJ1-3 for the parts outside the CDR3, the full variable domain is GAGVSQSPSNKVTEKGKDVELRCDPISGHTALYWYRQSLGQGLEFLIYFQGNSAPDKSGLPSDRFSAERTGGSVSTLTIQRTQQEDSAVYLCASSGAGGASGNTIYFGEGSWLTVV.

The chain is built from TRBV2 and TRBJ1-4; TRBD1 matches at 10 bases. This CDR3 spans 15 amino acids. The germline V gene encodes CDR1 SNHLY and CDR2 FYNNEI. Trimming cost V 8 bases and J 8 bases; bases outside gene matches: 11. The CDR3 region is CASGWKGTGEEKLFF. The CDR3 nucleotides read TGTGCCAGCGGATGGAAAGGGACAGGGGAAGAAAAACTGTTTTTT.